This T cell receptor (beta chain) was found in a study of T cells in Graves' hyperthyroidism and ophthalmopathy. Whole-study results and caveats: In blood, most of the thyroid clonotypes expanded above 0.001 were also present.

Trimming cost V 1 base and J 4 bases, with 14 bases left between them. The CDR3 covers 15 residues. CDR1 is DFQATT, CDR2 SNEGSKA, per germline (reference sequence). No progression to ophthalmopathy during 18 months of follow-up defined stable disease. Lactation, pregnancy, other autoimmune disease or uncontrolled infection excluded patients. Template material for amplifying TCR beta CDR3 regions consisted of RNA transcripts. The study used the HTBI primer set for a first-round RT-PCR of the TCR CDR3. TCRdb reanalysed the multiplex PCR reads using MiXCR and keeps one entry per CDR3 protein. This table has fewer than 700,000 distinct CDR3 sequences, around 15% appearing once. Points on this clonotype: Antigen specificity is unknown.

The sequence came from a woman between 25 and 40 years old with Graves' hyperthyroidism. The specimen sequenced was blood. The chain links TRBV20-1 to TRBJ1-5; D might be TRBD1 (6 bases). The CDR3 DNA follows: TGCAGTGCTAGAGCGGGGGCAGGGGCAAATCAGCCCCAGCATTTT. Translation: CSARAGAGANQPQHF.